The 20 T cell receptor beta chains reported below all come from one sample, sequenced in a study of T cells in women clearing cervical HPV infection. TCRdb's table, derived via immunoSEQ multiplex PCR, lists solely in-frame clones and lacks some. The sample table includes 48,000 or so clones. Sequenced input: blood buffy coat. The receptor source for this set is a woman aged 18-69 years with a cervical HPV16 infection that either progressed to CIN3+ or cleared (not recorded which).

A remark on this clone: The CDR3 end lies 3 residues beyond the end of the read and is filled in from the germline J gene. The rearrangement joins TRBV11-2 to TRBJ2-1, with TRBD1 as a possible D gene (5 bases). The CDR3 spans 15 residues. The germline gives CDR1 SGHAT, CDR2 FQNNGV. Trimming shortened V by 5 bases and J by 8 bases, and 19 bases separated the two germline ends. The covered CDR3 bases are TGTGCCAGCAGCCCATTCCTTCGGAAGGGGCATGAG. Translating it yields CASSPFLRKGHE. From start to end, the CDR3 is CASSPFLRKGHEQFF.

A word on this clone: The junction differs from germline at one of its ends, possibly a read error. Read data end 3 residues before the CDR3 end; the end is taken from the germline J gene. The rearrangement links TRBV4-2 to TRBJ2-7; 9 bases align to TRBD2. The CDR3 is made up of 16 amino acids. Germline CDR1 reads LGHNA; CDR2 reads YNFKEQ. CDR3 loop: CASSQMVSGGPYEQYF. CDR3 DNA, as far as it was read: TGCGCCAGCAGCCAAATGGTTAGCGGGGGACCGTACGAG.

Concerning this clone itself: From the germline J gene comes the end of the CDR3, since the read stops 3 residues before it. The chain links TRBV4-2 to TRBJ2-7; no definite D call. Germline loops: CDR1 LGHNA, CDR2 YNFKEQ. The germline V and J ends were trimmed by 0 bases and 4 bases, with 4 bases remaining between them. CDR3 size: 12 residues. CDR3 sequence: CASSQDSYEQYF. The covered CDR3 bases are TGTGCCAGCAGCCAAGATTCGTACGAG.

A remark on this clone: The read gets to within 3 residues of the CDR3 end, and the germline J gene fills in the rest. This chain connects TRBV20-1 to TRBJ2-1; D may be TRBD1 (6 bases). The CDR3 runs 15 residues. Trimming shortened V by 1 base and J by 6 bases, and 16 bases separated the two germline ends. Germline loops: CDR1 DFQATT, CDR2 SNEGSKA (reference sequence). The DNA read from the CDR3 is TGCAGTGCTAGAGCTCTTCTGGGACATCTCAATGAG. This encodes CSARALLGHLNE. The full CDR3 is CSARALLGHLNEQFF.

In regard to this clone: Coverage ceases 3 residues before the CDR3 finishes, and the germline J gene fills in the end. The genes are TRBV20-1 and TRBJ2-6, with TRBD1 matching 7 bases. V gave up 0 bases and J gave up 0 bases; unmatched junction bases: 11. The CDR3 covers 19 residues. The germline V gene has CDR1 DFQATT and CDR2 SNEGSKA (reference sequence). CDR3 loop: CSARDDRNRGGSGANVLTF. Partial CDR3 DNA: TGCAGTGCTAGAGATGACAGGAACAGGGGTGGCTCTGGGGCCAACGTC.

As regards this clone: The CDR3 goes on 3 residues after the read ends, and that part is filled in from the germline J gene. The chain carries TRBV7-6 and TRBJ2-1; 9 bases are shared with TRBD1. This CDR3 has 15 amino acids. V was pared by 5 bases and J by 3 bases, with 5 bases of the junction left unmatched. Germline loops: CDR1 SGHVS, CDR2 FNYEAQ. The part of the CDR3 DNA that was read is TGTGCCAGCAGCCCGACGACAGGGGGCTACAATGAG. Translation: CASSPTTGGYNE. In full, the CDR3 reads CASSPTTGGYNEQFF.

A word on this clone: The read terminates 3 residues before the CDR3 end, so the remaining end is supplied by the germline J gene. The chain joins TRBV12-5 to TRBJ1-5; D call uncertain. The CDR3 runs 13 residues. Germline V CDR1 and CDR2: LGHNT, FRNRAP. V gave up 7 bases and J gave up 5 bases, with 12 bases separating them. Here the CDR3 reads CASAYRIDQPQHF. The covered CDR3 bases are TGTGCTAGTGCCTATCGAATTGATCAGCCC.

CDR3 sequence reads: CASSDSTGGRTEAFF. The sequenced part of the CDR3 DNA is TGTGCCAGCAGTGATTCAACAGGAGGAAGGACTGAA. This rearrangement joins TRBV6-4 to TRBJ1-1; TRBD1 is a possible D gene (5 bases). Read coverage stops 3 residues before the CDR3 terminus; the germline J gene supplies the remainder. Trimming removed 3 bases from V and 5 bases from J, with 16 bases in between. Looked up from germline, CDR1 is MRHNA and CDR2 is SNTAGT. This CDR3 region has 15 residues.

Concerning this clone: The CDR3 end lies 3 residues beyond the end of the read and is filled in from the germline J gene. The chain joins TRBV5-4 to TRBJ2-1; tentatively, D is TRBD1 (7 bases). The CDR3 length is 14 residues. The ends were cut back, 9 bases at V and 3 bases at J, with 16 bases in the middle. Looked up from germline, CDR1 is SGHNT and CDR2 is YYREEE (reference sequence). Here the CDR3 reads CATIRGTDYNEQFF. The sequenced CDR3 bases are TGTGCCACCATCCGCGGGACAGACTACAATGAG.

In regard to this clone: The CDR3 end falls 3 residues outside the read, so it is completed with the germline J gene. V is TRBV19 and J is TRBJ2-1; 8 bases are a match to TRBD2. V was pared by 5 bases and J by 6 bases, with 9 bases of the junction left unmatched. The CDR3 sequence is 15 residues long. Per germline, CDR1 LNHDA and CDR2 SQIVND (reference sequence). CDR3: CASSSRGGWVNEQFF. Partial CDR3 DNA: TGTGCCAGTAGTTCGCGCGGGGGGTGGGTCAATGAG.

On this clone: The read ends 3 residues shy of where the CDR3 ends; the end is completed using the germline J gene. This sequence joins TRBV27 and TRBJ2-7; 7 bases map to TRBD1. Germline loops: CDR1 MNHEY, CDR2 SMNVEV (reference sequence). CDR3 length: 15 amino acids. V trimming: 7 bases; J trimming: 3 bases; junction bases outside the gene matches: 12. The CDR3 loop is CASTLRVGGIYEQYF. CDR3 DNA (partial): TGTGCCAGCACCCTCAGAGTAGGGGGCATCTACGAG.

Comments on this clone: Read sequence stops 3 residues before the CDR3 end, and the germline J gene provides the missing end. J is TRBJ2-6 and V is TRBV9; D is unresolved. CDR1 and CDR2 (germline): SGDLS, YYNGEE. The CDR3 contains 15 residues. Trimming cost V 0 bases and J 4 bases, with 8 bases left between them. The CDR3 loop reads CASSVGALGANVLTF. The CDR3 DNA, read in part, is TGTGCCAGCAGCGTAGGGGCGCTGGGGGCCAACGTC.

Points on this clone: The CDR3 goes on 3 residues after the read ends, and that part is filled in from the germline J gene. V usage is TRBV10-3 and J usage is TRBJ1-1, with D perhaps matching TRBD1 (6 bases). Germline V gene sequence: CDR1 ENHRY, CDR2 SYGVKD. This CDR3 has 13 amino acids. Between the trimmed V and J ends, which lost 7 bases and 3 bases, there was a span of 12 bases. The part of the CDR3 DNA that was read is TGTGCCATCAAAAGGGGGAGGGACACTGAA. Translating gives CAIKRGRDTE. The full CDR3 protein reads CAIKRGRDTEAFF.

Details on this clone: The CDR3 is cut off 3 residues early in the read; its end comes from the germline J gene. The V and J genes are TRBV7-8 and TRBJ2-1, with a weak D call TRBD2 (6 bases). The CDR3 totals 16 residues. Trimming shortened V by 0 bases and J by 6 bases, and 15 bases separated the two germline ends. Looked up from germline, CDR1 is SGHVS and CDR2 is FQNEAQ. Incomplete CDR3 DNA: TGTGCCAGCAGCTTAGCGTCCCTCGGGGGAGTCAATGAG. Its protein product is CASSLASLGGVNE. The entire CDR3 protein reads CASSLASLGGVNEQFF.

For this clone: The sequenced fragment ends 3 residues before the CDR3 boundary, so the rest is inferred from the germline J gene. V gene TRBV12-5 combines with J gene TRBJ1-5; D may be TRBD1 (6 bases). Trimming stripped 6 bases from V and 7 bases from J, with 22 bases between. Germline lookup yields CDR1 LGHNT and CDR2 FRNRAP. The CDR3 sequence is 16 residues long. CDR3 DNA, as far as it was read: TGTGCTAGTGGCCCCCCAGGGGCCCCCGGGTGGCAGCCC. Its translation: CASGPPGAPGWQP. The complete CDR3 protein is CASGPPGAPGWQPQHF.

Remarks on this clone: The CDR3 end is not reached by the read, which stops 3 residues before it; the germline J gene fills it in. The chain combines TRBV19 with TRBJ2-3; D is perhaps TRBD1 (5 bases). This CDR3 comprises 14 residues. The V gene lost 5 bases and the J gene lost 0 bases, with 9 bases spanning the gap. The germline gives CDR1 LNHDA, CDR2 SQIVND (reference sequence). The CDR3 loop is CASSETASTDTQYF. The sequenced part of the CDR3 DNA is TGTGCCAGTAGTGAGACAGCTAGCACAGATACG.

The DNA read from the CDR3 is TGTGCCACGTCTAGCGGGGCGAGGACAGATACG. Translating gives CATSSGARTDT. The entire CDR3 protein is CATSSGARTDTQYF. J is TRBJ2-3 and V is TRBV19; 9 nucleotides align to TRBD2. The read falls 3 residues short of the CDR3 end, and the missing part is taken from the germline J gene. This CDR3 comprises 14 residues. V gave up 10 bases and J gave up 3 bases; unmatched junction bases: 8. CDR1 LNHDA and CDR2 SQIVND come from the germline V gene (reference sequence). Together with reference TRBV19 and TRBJ2-3, the CDR3 gives the full variable domain: DGGITQSPKYLFRKEGQNVTLSCEQNLNHDAMYWYRQDPGQGLRLIYYSQIVNDFQKGDIAEGYSVSREKKESFPLTVTSAQKNPTAFYLCATSSGARTDTQYFGPGTRLTVL.

About this clone: Read data end 3 residues before the CDR3 end; the end is taken from the germline J gene. The rearrangement joins TRBV11-2 to TRBJ2-5; TRBD1 matches 7 bases. The CDR3 is 14 amino acids. Unmatched junction bases numbered 9, after V lost 6 bases and J lost 5 bases. Per the germline V gene, CDR1 is SGHAT and CDR2 is FQNNGV. CDR3 sequence: CASSRDRAGETQYF. The sequenced part of the CDR3 DNA is TGTGCCAGCAGTCGCGACAGGGCTGGTGAGACC.

A remark on this clone: The read terminates 3 residues before the CDR3 end, so the remaining end is supplied by the germline J gene. This chain joins TRBV30 and TRBJ1-3; 8 bases map to TRBD1. The J segment lost 2 bases and the V segment lost 3 bases, leaving 3 bases of the junction unmatched. Looked up from germline, CDR1 is GTSNPN and CDR2 is SVGIG (reference sequence). The CDR3 totals 14 residues. The sequenced part of the CDR3 DNA is TGTGCCTGGAGCCGGACAGGGACTGGAAACACC. As protein: CAWSRTGTGNT. In full, the CDR3 reads CAWSRTGTGNTIYF.

With respect to this clone: The CDR3 end lies 3 residues beyond the end of the read and is filled in from the germline J gene. The J gene is TRBJ1-2, the V gene TRBV7-2; D is ambiguous. The CDR3 totals 14 residues. Trimming removed 8 bases at V and 2 bases at J, with 15 bases between. The germline V gene has CDR1 SGHTA and CDR2 FQGNSA. CDR3 DNA, as far as it was read: TGTGCCAGCGGAAATCGTGAACAGAACTATGGC. Amino acids: CASGNREQNYG. The full-length CDR3 reads as CASGNREQNYGYTF.